This T cell receptor (beta chain) appears in the sequencing data of a study of stem cell transplantation in POMP-related autoinflammatory disease. Across the whole study: Before transplant: CD4+ naive skewing, low CD8+ proportions, reduced cytokine secretion. Study-level results: A trend toward lower repertoire diversity and greater clonality appeared in every analyzed T-cell subset of PRAID patients. Unique TRB V-J gene pairings were limited in number in patients with PRAID.

This table comes from immunoSEQ multiplex PCR, and its TCRdb copy is limited to in-frame clones, with some not included. Among fewer than 30,000 clones listed, approximately 78% were seen once. This CDR3 has 17 amino acids. CDR1 is LGHNA, CDR2 YNFKEQ, per germline. The V end lost 0 bases, the J end lost 6 bases, and 19 bases lay between the germline ends. About this clone: Its specificity is not known.

The sample in question was CD4+ T cells from PBMCs, obtained before stem cell transplantation. This sequence was found in a human donor with POMP-related autoinflammation and immune dysregulation (PRAID). The chain couples TRBV4-2 to TRBJ2-3; D unresolved. The CDR3: CASSQDLQPYRRDTQYF. DNA for the CDR3: TGTGCCAGCAGCCAAGATCTACAACCGTACCGAAGGGATACGCAGTATTTT.